These T cell receptor beta chains were read from a single sample in a study of T cell responses to AZD1222 COVID-19 vaccine. The method was immunoSEQ multiplex PCR; TCRdb's version includes in-frame clones alone and lacks a portion of them. The sample contains about 150,000 clones, 90% to 95% of which appear only once. Sequencing was performed on peripheral blood, taken on day 0 of AZD1222 vaccination. The receptors were gathered from an adult in good health. Both conserved end residues are part of each CDR3. D genes are given only for firm matches. Only part of the rows carry a size: once, few, many, or a class if the clone is expanded.

CDR3 DNA: TGTGCCAGCAGTTTAGCCGGGGACGAGCAGTACTTC
CDR3 protein: CASSLAGDEQYF
J gene: TRBJ2-7
clone size: -
V gene: TRBV27
D gene: -

CDR3 DNA: TGTGCCAGCAGTTTTAAGGGGGTCGGGCTCTCCTACGAGCAGTACTTC
CDR3 protein: CASSFKGVGLSYEQYF
J gene: TRBJ2-7
clone size: -
V gene: TRBV28
D gene: -

CDR3 DNA: TGCGCCAGCAGCCAAGATCGCACCTCGGCGAGGTTCACAGATACGCAGTATTTT
CDR3 protein: CASSQDRTSARFTDTQYF
J gene: TRBJ2-3
clone size: -
V gene: TRBV4-1
D gene: -

CDR3 DNA: TGTGCCACCAGTGACCCCGGGACATCCAAAAACATTCAGTACTTC
CDR3 protein: CATSDPGTSKNIQYF
J gene: TRBJ2-4
clone size: -
V gene: TRBV24-1
D gene: -

CDR3 DNA: TGTGCCAGCAGCTTGACACCAGGGTCCCGAAACCACGAGCAGTACTTC
CDR3 protein: CASSLTPGSRNHEQYF
J gene: TRBJ2-7
clone size: -
V gene: TRBV5-6
D gene: -

CDR3 DNA: TGTGCCAGTAGTATATTTGCAGGGAACACTGAAGCTTTCTTT
CDR3 protein: CASSIFAGNTEAFF
J gene: TRBJ1-1
clone size: -
V gene: TRBV19
D gene: -

CDR3 DNA: TGCGCCAGCAGGGTAGGGTCTAACTATGGCTACACCTTC
CDR3 protein: CASRVGSNYGYTF
J gene: TRBJ1-2
clone size: -
V gene: TRBV5-1
D gene: -

CDR3 DNA: TGTGCCAGTTCAGGCTTGGGGGGACAGAAGGCAGATACGCAGTATTTT
CDR3 protein: CASSGLGGQKADTQYF
J gene: TRBJ2-3
clone size: -
V gene: TRBV19
D gene: -

CDR3 DNA: TGTGCCAGCACCGTATTCAAGGGAGAAGCTTTCTTT
CDR3 protein: CASTVFKGEAFF
J gene: TRBJ1-1
clone size: few
V gene: TRBV12-3/TRBV12-4
D gene: -

CDR3 DNA: TGTGCCAGCAGTATAGTCCGGACAGGGGGGAATTCACCCCTCCACTTT
CDR3 protein: CASSIVRTGGNSPLHF
J gene: TRBJ1-6
clone size: -
V gene: TRBV7-9
D gene: TRBD1

CDR3 DNA: TGTGCCAGTAGCCCCACTTTTTCGCATCAAGAGACCCAGTACTTC
CDR3 protein: CASSPTFSHQETQYF
J gene: TRBJ2-5
clone size: -
V gene: TRBV19
D gene: -

CDR3 DNA: TGTGCCACCAGTGATTCAGGGACTAGCGGGAGTTGGGATGAGCAGTTCTTC
CDR3 protein: CATSDSGTSGSWDEQFF
J gene: TRBJ2-1
clone size: -
V gene: TRBV24-1
D gene: TRBD2

CDR3 DNA: TGTGCCAGCAGTGAAGGCAGGGTTGCGACTAATGAAAAACTGTTTTTT
CDR3 protein: CASSEGRVATNEKLFF
J gene: TRBJ1-4
clone size: once
V gene: TRBV25-1
D gene: -

CDR3 DNA: TGTGCCAGCAAAACGAGTGGACAGGCCGGCTATGGCTACACCTTC
CDR3 protein: CASKTSGQAGYGYTF
J gene: TRBJ1-2
clone size: once
V gene: TRBV28
D gene: TRBD1

CDR3 DNA: TGTGCCAGCTCACCACCGGGGGGATCCTACGAGCAGTACTTC
CDR3 protein: CASSPPGGSYEQYF
J gene: TRBJ2-7
clone size: -
V gene: TRBV18
D gene: -

CDR3 DNA: TGTGCCAGCAGCGGGGGACAGGGGACCTCAACTAATGAAAAACTGTTTTTT
CDR3 protein: CASSGGQGTSTNEKLFF
J gene: TRBJ1-4
clone size: -
V gene: TRBV9
D gene: TRBD1

CDR3 DNA: TGTGCCAGCAGCCAAGAAAGGCTGGATGAGCAGTTCTTC
CDR3 protein: CASSQERLDEQFF
J gene: TRBJ2-1
clone size: -
V gene: TRBV14
D gene: -

CDR3 DNA: TGTGCCAGCAGCTTAGAAGCGTCCCTCCTAGGAGAGACCCAGTACTTC
CDR3 protein: CASSLEASLLGETQYF
J gene: TRBJ2-5
clone size: once
V gene: TRBV7-2
D gene: -

CDR3 DNA: TGTGCCAGCAGTTTAGGTAGTGGCAATCAGCCCCAGCATTTT
CDR3 protein: CASSLGSGNQPQHF
J gene: TRBJ1-5
clone size: -
V gene: TRBV6-2/TRBV6-3
D gene: -

CDR3 DNA: TGTGCCAGCAGTTACTTCGGTTTCTCCTACGAGCAGTACTTC
CDR3 protein: CASSYFGFSYEQYF
J gene: TRBJ2-7
clone size: -
V gene: TRBV6-2/TRBV6-3
D gene: -

CDR3 DNA: TGTGCCAGCAGCTTAAGTATTACCCAAGAGACCCAGTACTTC
CDR3 protein: CASSLSITQETQYF
J gene: TRBJ2-5
clone size: -
V gene: TRBV7-9
D gene: -

CDR3 DNA: TGTGCCAGCAGCTTTCGATACAATGAGCAGTTCTTC
CDR3 protein: CASSFRYNEQFF
J gene: TRBJ2-1
clone size: -
V gene: TRBV11-3
D gene: -

CDR3 DNA: TGTGCCAGCAGTGATTTGACTGAAGCTTTCTTT
CDR3 protein: CASSDLTEAFF
J gene: TRBJ1-1
clone size: -
V gene: TRBV25-1
D gene: -

CDR3 DNA: TGTGCCAGCAGCTTAAGGGGCGGGAGGGCCAATGAGCAGTTCTTC
CDR3 protein: CASSLRGGRANEQFF
J gene: TRBJ2-1
clone size: -
V gene: TRBV7-3
D gene: TRBD2

CDR3 DNA: TGTGCCAGCAGACTTACAGGGAACAATGAGCAGTTCTTC
CDR3 protein: CASRLTGNNEQFF
J gene: TRBJ2-1
clone size: -
V gene: TRBV3-1/TRBV3-2
D gene: -

CDR3 DNA: TGTGCCAGCAGTCAGGGGACAGGGCGGTTAGATACGCAGTATTTT
CDR3 protein: CASSQGTGRLDTQYF
J gene: TRBJ2-3
clone size: -
V gene: TRBV27
D gene: TRBD1

CDR3 DNA: TGTGCCAGCAGTTACGCCCCGCAGGGCGAGGCCCTCCACTTT
CDR3 protein: CASSYAPQGEALHF
J gene: TRBJ1-6
clone size: -
V gene: TRBV6-6
D gene: -

CDR3 DNA: TGTGCCAGCAGCTTGAGGACAGGGGGAAATAATGAGCAGTTCTTC
CDR3 protein: CASSLRTGGNNEQFF
J gene: TRBJ2-1
clone size: -
V gene: TRBV11-3
D gene: TRBD1

CDR3 DNA: TGTGCCAGCAGCCAAGAGGTCGGTGGTACTGAAGCTTTCTTT
CDR3 protein: CASSQEVGGTEAFF
J gene: TRBJ1-1
clone size: -
V gene: TRBV3-1/TRBV3-2
D gene: -

CDR3 DNA: TGCGCCAGCAGCTTATCAGGGGAGGTCACCAATGAGCAGTTCTTC
CDR3 protein: CASSLSGEVTNEQFF
J gene: TRBJ2-1
clone size: -
V gene: TRBV5-1
D gene: -

CDR3 DNA: TGCGCCAGCAGCCAGAGAGGGCCCCCAGATACGCAGTATTTT
CDR3 protein: CASSQRGPPDTQYF
J gene: TRBJ2-3
clone size: -
V gene: TRBV4-3
D gene: -

CDR3 DNA: TGTGCCAGCAGTGACTCGAGTAGGAAAGTAGGAGGCTACACCTTC
CDR3 protein: CASSDSSRKVGGYTF
J gene: TRBJ1-2
clone size: -
V gene: TRBV6-4
D gene: -

CDR3 DNA: TGTGCCAGCAGTTTGTCCAGGGGAGTGAACACTGAAGCTTTCTTT
CDR3 protein: CASSLSRGVNTEAFF
J gene: TRBJ1-1
clone size: -
V gene: TRBV27
D gene: -

CDR3 DNA: TGTGCCAGCAGTTATTATACGCTCAGGGATTTGAGGAATGAGCAGTTCTTC
CDR3 protein: CASSYYTLRDLRNEQFF
J gene: TRBJ2-1
clone size: -
V gene: TRBV6-7
D gene: -

CDR3 DNA: TGTGCCAGCAGCTTAGATATGACAGCAACTAATGAAAAACTGTTTTTT
CDR3 protein: CASSLDMTATNEKLFF
J gene: TRBJ1-4
clone size: -
V gene: TRBV11-3
D gene: -

CDR3 DNA: TGTGCCAGTAGTTACACCGGGTCCACCATATATTTT
CDR3 protein: CASSYTGSTIYF
J gene: TRBJ1-3
clone size: -
V gene: TRBV19
D gene: -

CDR3 DNA: TGCGCCAGCAGCGTAGGACAGTCCCCTAGCACAGATACGCAGTATTTT
CDR3 protein: CASSVGQSPSTDTQYF
J gene: TRBJ2-3
clone size: -
V gene: TRBV5-1
D gene: -

CDR3 DNA: TGTGCCAGCAGCGGACAGGGGGGACTTGGGGCCAACGTCCTGACTTTC
CDR3 protein: CASSGQGGLGANVLTF
J gene: TRBJ2-6
clone size: -
V gene: TRBV7-3
D gene: TRBD1

CDR3 DNA: TGTGCCAGCTCACCGGCCAGAATAAACACTGAAGCTTTCTTT
CDR3 protein: CASSPARINTEAFF
J gene: TRBJ1-1
clone size: once
V gene: TRBV18
D gene: -

CDR3 DNA: TGTGCCAGCAGTTATCCGACTAGCGGGGGGGCATTGGGGTCCTACAATGAGCAGTTCTTC
CDR3 protein: CASSYPTSGGALGSYNEQFF
J gene: TRBJ2-1
clone size: -
V gene: TRBV6-2/TRBV6-3
D gene: TRBD2

CDR3 DNA: TGTGCCAGCTCAGGGACAACTTCGAACACCGGGGAGCTGTTTTTT
CDR3 protein: CASSGTTSNTGELFF
J gene: TRBJ2-2
clone size: -
V gene: TRBV18
D gene: -

CDR3 DNA: TGCGCCAGCAGCCATAGGTCTAGCGGGAGTGCTATCACAGATACGCAGTATTTT
CDR3 protein: CASSHRSSGSAITDTQYF
J gene: TRBJ2-3
clone size: -
V gene: TRBV4-1
D gene: TRBD2

CDR3 DNA: TGCAGCCTGAAAGGATCCAATGAGCAGTTCTTC
CDR3 protein: CSLKGSNEQFF
J gene: TRBJ2-1
clone size: -
V gene: TRBV29-1
D gene: -

CDR3 DNA: TGTGCCAGCACCGCCGGGGGTATTAAGCCAGATACGCAGTATTTT
CDR3 protein: CASTAGGIKPDTQYF
J gene: TRBJ2-3
clone size: -
V gene: TRBV7-2
D gene: -

CDR3 DNA: TGTGCCAGCAGCCATCGAGGGGGCGGTGAAGCTTTCTTT
CDR3 protein: CASSHRGGGEAFF
J gene: TRBJ1-1
clone size: -
V gene: TRBV14
D gene: TRBD1

CDR3 DNA: TGTGCCACCCAGGGGGTGGGAGACACTGAAGCTTTCTTT
CDR3 protein: CATQGVGDTEAFF
J gene: TRBJ1-1
clone size: -
V gene: TRBV2
D gene: TRBD1

CDR3 DNA: TGTGCCAGCAGCGTGCTGGACGAGCAGTTCTTC
CDR3 protein: CASSVLDEQFF
J gene: TRBJ2-1
clone size: -
V gene: TRBV9
D gene: -

CDR3 DNA: TGTGCCAGCAGCATGGAAGGGGGCAACACTGAAGCTTTCTTT
CDR3 protein: CASSMEGGNTEAFF
J gene: TRBJ1-1
clone size: -
V gene: TRBV4-2
D gene: TRBD1

CDR3 DNA: TGTGCCAGCGCCATCCACGGCAGGGGGCGAATCAGGCCCTATAATTCACCCCTCCACTTT
CDR3 protein: CASAIHGRGRIRPYNSPLHF
J gene: TRBJ1-6
clone size: -
V gene: TRBV21-1
D gene: -

CDR3 DNA: TGTGCCAGCAGCTTAGACACGTCCTACGAGCAGTACTTC
CDR3 protein: CASSLDTSYEQYF
J gene: TRBJ2-7
clone size: -
V gene: TRBV7-9
D gene: -

CDR3 DNA: TGCGCCAGCAGCCAAGGCGCCTTAGCGGTGGTGAATGAGCAGTTCTTC
CDR3 protein: CASSQGALAVVNEQFF
J gene: TRBJ2-1
clone size: -
V gene: TRBV4-3
D gene: -

CDR3 DNA: TGTGCCATCAGTGAGTCCGTCCGCTCTGGAAACACCATATATTTT
CDR3 protein: CAISESVRSGNTIYF
J gene: TRBJ1-3
clone size: once
V gene: TRBV10-3
D gene: -

CDR3 DNA: TGTGCCACCAGCGTGTCGGCGGGTTTTATCGCTGGGGCCAACGTCCTGACTTTC
CDR3 protein: CATSVSAGFIAGANVLTF
J gene: TRBJ2-6
clone size: -
V gene: TRBV15
D gene: -

CDR3 DNA: TGCGCCAGCAGCGGGAGTTCCAACACCGGGGAGCTGTTTTTT
CDR3 protein: CASSGSSNTGELFF
J gene: TRBJ2-2
clone size: -
V gene: TRBV5-1
D gene: -

CDR3 DNA: TGTGCCAGCAGTGATAGGGGCGGGGGGGCCCCGGATACGCAGTATTTT
CDR3 protein: CASSDRGGGAPDTQYF
J gene: TRBJ2-3
clone size: -
V gene: TRBV6-4
D gene: TRBD2

CDR3 DNA: TGTGCCAGCTCCCGAGGTATCTCTGGAAACACCATATATTTT
CDR3 protein: CASSRGISGNTIYF
J gene: TRBJ1-3
clone size: -
V gene: TRBV2
D gene: -

CDR3 DNA: TGTGCCAGCAAACTGTTTGGCCGCTCTGGAAACACCATATATTTT
CDR3 protein: CASKLFGRSGNTIYF
J gene: TRBJ1-3
clone size: -
V gene: TRBV6-5
D gene: -